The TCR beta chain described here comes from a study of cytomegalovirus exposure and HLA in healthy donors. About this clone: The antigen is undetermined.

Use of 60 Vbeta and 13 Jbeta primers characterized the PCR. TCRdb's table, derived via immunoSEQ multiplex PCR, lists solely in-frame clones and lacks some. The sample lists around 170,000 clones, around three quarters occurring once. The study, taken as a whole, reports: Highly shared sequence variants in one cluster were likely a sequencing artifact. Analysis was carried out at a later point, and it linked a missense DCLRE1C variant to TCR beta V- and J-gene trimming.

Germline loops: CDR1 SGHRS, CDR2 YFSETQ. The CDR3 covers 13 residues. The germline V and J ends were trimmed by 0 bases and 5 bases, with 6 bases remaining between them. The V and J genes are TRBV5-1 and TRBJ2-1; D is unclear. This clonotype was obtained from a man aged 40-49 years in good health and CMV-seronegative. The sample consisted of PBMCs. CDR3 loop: CASSLDRNNEQFF. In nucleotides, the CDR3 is TGCGCCAGCAGCTTGGACAGAAACAATGAGCAGTTCTTC.